The 27 T cell receptor beta chains given below trace back to one sample, sequenced in a study of T cell responses to AZD1222 COVID-19 vaccine. TCRdb keeps only in-frame clones here, not all; method: immunoSEQ multiplex PCR. The table includes about 70,000 clones, roughly nine tenths detected once. The source was peripheral blood, collected 28 days after the second AZD1222 dose. These receptors all stem from an adult who received the AZD1222 COVID-19 vaccine.

The chain combines TRBV5-6 with TRBJ1-3; no definite D call. CDR3 length equals 13 residues. Germline V CDR1 and CDR2: SGHDT, YYEEEE. V lost 3 bases and J lost 2, with 6 bases in between. CDR3 residues: CASSSPPGNTIYF. The CDR3 coding sequence is TGTGCCAGCAGCTCGCCGCCTGGAAACACCATATATTTT.

The V call is TRBV7-8, the J call TRBJ1-1, with D perhaps matching TRBD1 (5 bases). Trimming took 4 bases from V and 4 from J, leaving 16 bases between them. Germline assignment: CDR1 SGHVS and CDR2 FQNEAQ. The CDR3 is 15 amino acids. CDR3 DNA sequence: TGTGCCAGCAGCTGGGGCCCCCGGGATAGCACTGAAGCTTTCTTT. Its protein product is CASSWGPRDSTEAFF. The whole variable domain, remainder taken from reference TRBV7-8 and TRBJ1-1, is GAGVSQSPRYKVAKRGQDVALRCDPISGHVSLFWYQQALGQGPEFLTYFQNEAQLDKSGLPSDRFFAERPEGSVSTLKIQRTQQEDSAVYLCASSWGPRDSTEAFFGQGTRLTVV.

The gene calls are TRBV6-9 and TRBJ1-5; the match to TRBD1 covers 8 bases. Germline trimming cut 9 bases from V and 0 bases from J; bases unmatched to any gene: 19. Germline values: CDR1 MNHGY, CDR2 SVAAGI. CDR3 length equals 19 residues. CDR3 residues: CARQHDAGTGDHSNQPQHF. The CDR3 DNA reads as TGTGCCAGGCAACACGACGCCGGGACAGGCGATCATAGCAATCAGCCCCAGCATTTT.

This chain uses TRBV12-3 or TRBV12-4 with TRBJ2-5; D might be TRBD1 (6 bases). The CDR3 length is 13 residues. Trimming shortened V by 5 bases and J by 4 bases, and 11 bases separated the two germline ends. The CDR3 sequence: CASSPGTRETQYF. CDR3 sequence (DNA): TGTGCCAGCAGTCCAGGGACAAGAGAGACCCAGTACTTC.

The chain combines TRBV11-3 with TRBJ2-7; no clear D gene. Per germline, CDR1 SGHNT and CDR2 YENEEA. The CDR3 length is 13 residues. V was cut by 3 bases and J by 3 bases, with 9 bases left in between. CDR3 amino acids: CASSFYGDYEQYF. The CDR3 nucleotides read TGTGCCAGCAGCTTTTATGGGGACTACGAGCAGTACTTC.

CDR3 loop: CASSPRGGGQETQYF. The DNA for the CDR3 is TGTGCCAGCTCACCAAGGGGCGGGGGCCAAGAGACCCAGTACTTC. The J gene is TRBJ2-5, the V gene TRBV18, with 7 bases matching TRBD2. Germline assignment: CDR1 KGHSH and CDR2 LQKENI. CDR3 length: 15 residues. Trimming removed 2 bases from V and 1 base from J; junction bases left unmatched: 4.

This chain links TRBV14 with TRBJ1-1; 8 bases fit TRBD1. This CDR3 has 17 amino acids. The J segment lost 0 bases and the V segment lost 4 bases, leaving 10 bases of the junction unmatched. Germline loops: CDR1 SGHDN, CDR2 FVKESK. The CDR3 loop is CASSPPGTGGMNTEAFF. CDR3 DNA: TGTGCCAGCAGCCCCCCCGGGACAGGAGGGATGAACACTGAAGCTTTCTTT.

This chain connects TRBV2 to TRBJ1-6, with 8 bases fitting TRBD1. CDR3 length: 15 residues. Per the germline V gene, CDR1 is SNHLY and CDR2 is FYNNEI. V lost 8 bases and J lost 10; bases outside the gene matches: 13. The CDR3 sequence is CASANGQGRKSPLHF. The CDR3 bases are TGTGCCAGCGCTAATGGACAGGGAAGAAAGTCACCCCTCCACTTT. Full variable domain (missing parts from reference TRBV2 and TRBJ1-6): EPEVTQTPSHQVTQMGQEVILRCVPISNHLYFYWYRQILGQKVEFLVSFYNNEISEKSEIFDDQFSVERPDGSNFTLKIRSTKLEDSAMYFCASANGQGRKSPLHFGNGTRLTVT.

The chain links TRBV9 to TRBJ2-1; a possible D gene is TRBD1 (6 bases). The CDR3 sequence is 14 residues long. Germline lookup yields CDR1 SGDLS and CDR2 YYNGEE. V lost 4 bases, J lost 6 bases, and 14 bases lay in between. CDR3 loop: CASSLGDRPNEQFF. For the CDR3, the DNA is TGTGCCAGCAGCCTCGGTGACAGGCCCAATGAGCAGTTCTTC. The variable domain in full, completed from reference TRBV9 and TRBJ2-1, reads DSGVTQTPKHLITATGQRVTLRCSPRSGDLSVYWYQQSLDQGLQFLIQYYNGEERAKGNILERFSAQQFPDLHSELNLSSLELGDSALYFCASSLGDRPNEQFFGPGTRLTVL.

This chain links TRBV7-6 with TRBJ1-1; D is perhaps TRBD1 (5 bases). The CDR3 runs to 16 residues. The V end was cut by 4 bases, the J end by 0 bases, with 15 bases between. Germline V lookup: CDR1 SGHVS, CDR2 FNYEAQ. CDR3 nucleotides: TGTGCCAGCAGCTCCTCCCGGGGGGGGATGAACACTGAAGCTTTCTTT. Protein: CASSSSRGGMNTEAFF.

The V gene is TRBV6-2 or TRBV6-3, the J gene TRBJ2-3; D uncertain. Per germline, CDR1 MNHEY and CDR2 SVGEGT. This CDR3 has 15 amino acids. The germline V and J ends were trimmed by 0 bases and 4 bases, with 11 bases remaining between them. For the CDR3, the DNA is TGTGCCAGCAGTTACTCTGTTAATGGGCCAGATACGCAGTATTTT. It encodes CASSYSVNGPDTQYF.

This chain links TRBV6-1 with TRBJ1-4; tentative D call: TRBD1 (5 bases). Trimming took off 3 bases at V and 0 bases at J, with 14 bases between the two ends. This CDR3 has 17 amino acids. Per the germline V gene, CDR1 is MNHNS and CDR2 is SASEGT. The CDR3 nucleotides are TGTGCCAGCAGTGATGGGTGGGGGTCAACAACTAATGAAAAACTGTTTTTT. Translation gives CASSDGWGSTTNEKLFF.

The chain recombines TRBV12-3 or TRBV12-4 with TRBJ1-1; perhaps TRBD1 as D (5 bases). CDR3 size: 13 residues. V lost 2 bases and J lost 6, with 10 bases in between. CDR3: CASSLSGLPEAFF. The CDR3 DNA reads TGTGCCAGCAGTTTATCGGGGCTCCCTGAAGCTTTCTTT.

The chain employs TRBV7-3 and TRBJ2-7; weak D call: TRBD2 (5 bases). V dropped 5 bases and J dropped 2 bases, with 13 bases sitting between them. Germline CDR1 is SGHTA and CDR2 is FQGTGA. This CDR3 is built from 14 residues. In DNA form, the CDR3 reads TGTGCCAGCAGCCCAGGCTCCGGGACCTACGAGCAGTACTTC. Translating gives CASSPGSGTYEQYF.

The chain carries TRBV28 and TRBJ1-1, with D possibly matching TRBD1 (6 bases). Germline CDR1 is MDHEN and CDR2 is SYDVKM. Trimming removed 3 bases from V and 6 bases from J, with 11 bases in between. This CDR3 is 13 amino acids long. The CDR3: CASSFYRGPEAFF. The CDR3 DNA reads as TGTGCCAGCAGTTTTTATCGGGGGCCTGAAGCTTTCTTT.

The chain combines TRBV5-4 with TRBJ2-1; 15 positions agree with TRBD2. The CDR3 contains 17 residues. The germline gives CDR1 SGHNT, CDR2 YYREEE (reference sequence). With V trimmed by 4 bases and J by 8 bases, 10 bases remained unmatched. The CDR3 spells CASSQKGLAGGLDEQFF. CDR3 sequence (DNA): TGTGCCAGCAGCCAAAAGGGACTAGCGGGAGGACTAGATGAGCAGTTCTTC.

Concerning this clone: Other nucleotide sequences from this sample produce the same CDR3. The chain couples TRBV3-1 (or the pseudogene TRBV3-2) to TRBJ2-1; D might be TRBD2 (6 bases). The CDR3 is made up of 11 amino acids. Germline V gene data show CDR1 as LGHDT and CDR2 as YNNKEL (reference sequence). V was clipped by 2 bases and J by 10 bases, with 6 bases between them. CDR3 sequence: CASSQRGEQFF. The CDR3 nucleotides read TGTGCCAGCAGCCAACGGGGGGAGCAGTTCTTC.

The chain is built from TRBV30 and TRBJ2-5; TRBD2 agrees at 7 bases. V lost 8 bases and J lost 2; bases outside the gene matches: 11. This CDR3 comprises 14 residues. Per the germline V gene, CDR1 is GTSNPN and CDR2 is SVGIG (reference sequence). DNA for the CDR3: TGTGCCGGGGCGGGGCTAGCGGTGCAAGAGACCCAGTACTTC. Translating it yields CAGAGLAVQETQYF.

This clone was picked up a small number of times. The sample contains more than one DNA sequence encoding this CDR3. V usage is TRBV15 and J usage is TRBJ1-4, with no clear D. The V gene lost 3 bases and the J gene lost 0 bases, with 11 bases spanning the gap. Germline V gives CDR1 LNHNV, CDR2 YYDKDF (reference sequence). The CDR3 loop spans 16 amino acids. The CDR3 coding sequence is TGTGCCACCAGCAGGGACCTCGGGGCAACTAATGAAAAACTGTTTTTT. Translating it yields CATSRDLGATNEKLFF.

Details on this clone: Germline and junction disagree at one end, which may indicate a read error. The chain uses TRBV3-1 (or the pseudogene TRBV3-2) and TRBJ2-7; 12 bases are shared with TRBD2. Germline V gene sequence: CDR1 LGHDT, CDR2 YNNKEL (reference sequence). This CDR3 contains 14 residues. The CDR3 coding sequence is TGTGCCAGCAGCCCTGGGACTAGCGGGTTCTCGGCGGACTTC. Its translation is CASSPGTSGFSADF.

This rearrangement joins TRBV18 to TRBJ2-5, with TRBD2 matching 10 bases. Germline CDR1 reads KGHSH; CDR2 reads LQKENI. V trimming: 5 bases; J trimming: 1 base; junction bases outside the gene matches: 4. The CDR3 totals 15 residues. CDR3 region: CASSATSGPQETQYF. The CDR3 DNA sequence: TGTGCCAGCTCAGCGACTAGCGGGCCCCAAGAGACCCAGTACTTC.

The genes are TRBV10-1 and TRBJ1-5; D possibly corresponds to TRBD1 (5 bases). Germline CDR1 is WNHNN and CDR2 is SYGVQD (reference sequence). This CDR3 is built from 14 residues. Trimming removed 7 bases from V and 4 bases from J, with 14 bases in between. The CDR3 loop reads CASTHRGTNQPQHF. CDR3 nucleotides: TGCGCCAGCACCCATAGAGGGACGAATCAGCCCCAGCATTTT.

The rearrangement uses TRBV11-3 and TRBJ1-2, with D possibly TRBD1 on 5 matching bases. Germline values: CDR1 SGHNT, CDR2 YENEEA. V shed 2 bases and J shed 7 bases, with 14 bases lying between them. The CDR3 length is 14 residues. DNA for the CDR3: TGTGCCAGCAGCTTAAGACAGCCCATGAGTGGCTACACCTTC. The encoded protein is CASSLRQPMSGYTF.

The genes are TRBV7-8 and TRBJ2-1; no definite D call. This CDR3 has 12 residues. In germline, CDR1 is SGHVS, CDR2 FQNEAQ. The V end lost 3 bases, the J end lost 0 bases, and 0 bases lay between the germline ends. The CDR3 region has the DNA TGTGCCAGCAGCTTCTCCTACAATGAGCAGTTCTTC. This gives the protein CASSFSYNEQFF.

The chain employs TRBV5-4 and TRBJ2-3; weak D call: TRBD1 (6 bases). There are 15 residues in the CDR3. Germline V lookup: CDR1 SGHNT, CDR2 YYREEE (reference sequence). Trimming stripped 4 bases from V and 0 bases from J, with 12 bases between. CDR3 DNA sequence: TGTGCCAGCAGCACAGGACAGAGTAGCACAGATACGCAGTATTTT. Residues: CASSTGQSSTDTQYF.

The CDR3 region is CASSKGRADTEAFF. The CDR3 bases are TGTGCCAGCAGCAAAGGGCGAGCTGACACTGAAGCTTTCTTT. The chain carries TRBV21-1 and TRBJ1-1. TRBV21-1 is a pseudogene. The CDR3 runs 14 residues.

V is TRBV7-3 and J is TRBJ2-7, with D uncertain. Germline-derived CDR1 and CDR2 are SGHTA and FQGTGA. The CDR3 is 14 amino acids. Trimming cost V 6 bases and J 4 bases, with 16 bases left between them. CDR3 region: CASSLAVPGYEQYF. For the CDR3, the DNA is TGTGCCAGCAGTTTAGCAGTTCCAGGATACGAGCAGTACTTC.